This TCR beta chain originates from a study of Ad26.COV2.S vaccination and SARS-CoV-2 variants. Study-level points and caveats: Assessments of TCR breadth and depth may have underestimated the total T cell responses.

Noted treatment: 15 to 20 received Ad26.COV2.S at low or high dose, single or two shots; 5 received placebo; per-sample allocation not given. The investigators took samples on day 63 after the first vaccine or placebo injection. Donation was by an adult aged 18-55 years who was in Boston. The table came from immunoSEQ multiplex PCR; TCRdb's copy has only in-frame clones and leaves some out. Altogether around 300,000 clones are present, around 89% being singletons, with the ten largest covering around 5%. As concerns this clone: Antigen unknown.

V lost 1 base and J 4 bases, leaving 13 bases between the germline ends. CDR1 LGHNA and CDR2 YNFKEQ come from the germline V gene. The CDR3 is 15 residues long. The input for sequencing was peripheral blood, taken in a trial of Ad26.COV2.S vaccine versus placebo. The receptor comes from a person between 18 and 59 years old who received the Ad26.COV2.S COVID-19 vaccine or a placebo. The gene calls are TRBV4-2 and TRBJ2-5, with D possibly called TRBD1 or TRBD2 (5 bases each). CDR3 protein: CASSQGGDVGETQYF. In DNA, the CDR3 is TGTGCCAGCAGCCAAGGAGGGGACGTTGGAGAGACCCAGTACTTC.